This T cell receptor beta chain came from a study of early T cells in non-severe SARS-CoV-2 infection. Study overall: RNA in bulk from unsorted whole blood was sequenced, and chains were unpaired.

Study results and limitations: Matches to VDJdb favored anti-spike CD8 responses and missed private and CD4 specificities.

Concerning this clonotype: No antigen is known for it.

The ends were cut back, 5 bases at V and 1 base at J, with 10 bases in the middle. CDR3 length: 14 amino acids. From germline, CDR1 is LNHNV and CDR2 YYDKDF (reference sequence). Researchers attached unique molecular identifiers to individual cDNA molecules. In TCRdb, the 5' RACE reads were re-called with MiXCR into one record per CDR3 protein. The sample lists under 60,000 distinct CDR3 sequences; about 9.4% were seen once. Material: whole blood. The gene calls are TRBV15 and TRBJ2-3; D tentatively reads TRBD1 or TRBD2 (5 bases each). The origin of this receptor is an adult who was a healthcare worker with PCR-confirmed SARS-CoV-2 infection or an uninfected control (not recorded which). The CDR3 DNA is TGTGCCACCAGCTCCGGGGCTGGCACAGATACGCAGTATTTT. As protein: CATSSGAGTDTQYF.